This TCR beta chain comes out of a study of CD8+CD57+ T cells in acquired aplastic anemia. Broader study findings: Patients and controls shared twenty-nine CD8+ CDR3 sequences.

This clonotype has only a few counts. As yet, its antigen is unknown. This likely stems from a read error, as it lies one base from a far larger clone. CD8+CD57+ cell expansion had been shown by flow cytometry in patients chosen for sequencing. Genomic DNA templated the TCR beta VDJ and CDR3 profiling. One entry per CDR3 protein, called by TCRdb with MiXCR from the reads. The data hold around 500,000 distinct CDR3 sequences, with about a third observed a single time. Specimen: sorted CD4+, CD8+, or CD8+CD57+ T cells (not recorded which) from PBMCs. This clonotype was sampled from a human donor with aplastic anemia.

As DNA, the CDR3 is TGTGCCAGCAGCTCGGACAGTAACTATGACTACACCTTC. It is translated as CASSSDSNYDYTF. This sequence joins TRBV7-2 and TRBJ1-2, with D possibly TRBD1 on 6 matching bases. The CDR3 totals 13 residues. Germline CDR1 SGHTA, CDR2 FQGNSA.